A selection of T cell receptor beta chains follows, all from one sample in a study of T-cell memory formation after mild COVID-19. In TCRdb, the 5' RACE reads were re-called with MiXCR into one record per CDR3 protein. Here the sample spans over 350,000 distinct CDR3 sequences, about 24% being singletons. Sequencing was done on a sample of PBMCs or a T cell subset sorted from them (not recorded which). The receptor set was obtained from an adult woman who had mild COVID-19 (a few samples of this study predate the infection). Cell type and time point are not known. The CDR3 runs from the conserved cysteine through the conserved F or W. The D gene is left open where the match is weak. The size entry is marked missing in some rows and otherwise reads once, few, many or a size class.

TRBJ1-2	-	TRBV7-2	13	few	TGTGCCAGCAGCTCCACAGCATTCTATGGCTACACCTTC	CASSSTAFYGYTF
TRBJ1-4	-	TRBV5-1	16	-	TGCGCCAGCAGCTTGGAGGGGCTTGCAACTAATGAAAAACTGTTTTTT	CASSLEGLATNEKLFF
TRBJ2-5	TRBD2	TRBV5-6	17	-	TGTGCCAGCAGCTTGTCTGGGCGGGGGGCCTACCAAGAGACCCAGTACTTC	CASSLSGRGAYQETQYF
TRBJ2-1	TRBD1	TRBV6-5	14	few	TGTGCCAGCAGCCCTGGACAGGGTAAGGTTGAGCAGTTCTTC	CASSPGQGKVEQFF
TRBJ1-5	TRBD1	TRBV2	13	many	TGTGCCAGCAGTGGACAGGGAGTAGAGCCCCAGCATTTT	CASSGQGVEPQHF
TRBJ1-2	-	TRBV6-5	13	-	TGTGCCAGCAGGAGGGGGGGCGACTATGGCTACACCTTC	CASRRGGDYGYTF
TRBJ2-5	-	TRBV7-9	14	few	TGTGCCAGCAGCTTGCGGGGATCGAGGGAGACCCAGTACTTC	CASSLRGSRETQYF
TRBJ2-3	-	TRBV30	17	-	TGTGCCTGGAGTCGGGGGCGGGGGCAGTTTAGCGCAGATACGCAGTATTTT	CAWSRGRGQFSADTQYF
TRBJ2-7	-	TRBV12-3/TRBV12-4	13	few	TGTGCCAGTTCATATGCCTACTCCTACGAGCAGTACTTC	CASSYAYSYEQYF
TRBJ2-2	-	TRBV30	14	-	TGTGCCTGGAGTCGGGGGGCCGGGTCCGGGGAGCTGTTTTTT	CAWSRGAGSGELFF